One sample yielded the 8 T cell receptor beta chains listed below, sequenced in a study of T cell responses to AZD1222 COVID-19 vaccine. Libraries were prepared by immunoSEQ multiplex PCR; TCRdb keeps only in-frame clonotypes and omits some of them. Among about 70,000 clones listed, under 90% were seen once. Sequencing was performed on peripheral blood, taken 28 days after the second AZD1222 dose. All receptors derive from an adult who received the AZD1222 COVID-19 vaccine.

The chain couples TRBV11-3 to TRBJ2-5; D may be TRBD2 (5 bases). Germline values: CDR1 SGHNT, CDR2 YENEEA. The V and J ends lost 1 base and 1 base respectively, with 13 bases between them. The CDR3 totals 16 residues. The CDR3 DNA sequence: TGTGCCAGCAGCTTAGGTGCTGGTGGAGGCCAAGAGACCCAGTACTTC. Translating it yields CASSLGAGGGQETQYF.

To note about this clone: The same CDR3 also results from other DNA sequences found in this sample. V and J are TRBV2 and TRBJ2-3; D remains unclear. V lost 5 bases and J 2 bases, leaving 8 bases between the germline ends. This CDR3 is built from 13 residues. Germline V gives CDR1 SNHLY, CDR2 FYNNEI. CDR3 residues: CASSPPFTDTQYF. The CDR3 DNA reads as TGTGCCAGCAGTCCACCTTTCACAGATACGCAGTATTTT.

This chain links TRBV10-3 with TRBJ1-2; 8 nucleotides align to TRBD1. Per the germline V gene, CDR1 is ENHRY and CDR2 is SYGVKD. This CDR3 spans 17 amino acids. V lost 4 bases to trimming and J lost 7 bases; unmatched junction nucleotides: 17. CDR3 in DNA: TGTGCCATCAGTGGAGGAAGCCGGAGACAGGGGAAATCTGGCTACACCTTC. This gives the protein CAISGGSRRQGKSGYTF.

The genes are TRBV5-1 and TRBJ2-3; 8 bases map to TRBD1. V gave up 0 bases and J gave up 1 base; unmatched junction bases: 1. Germline CDR1 and CDR2: SGHRS and YFSETQ. There are 15 residues in the CDR3. The CDR3 loop is CASSLVRGRTDTQYF. The CDR3 coding sequence is TGCGCCAGCAGCTTGGTCAGGGGGCGCACAGATACGCAGTATTTT.

This CDR3 reads CASSLAQGGGTDTQYF. For the CDR3, the DNA is TGCGCCAGCAGCTTGGCCCAAGGGGGAGGAACAGATACGCAGTATTTT. The chain carries TRBV5-1 and TRBJ2-3; D assignment may be TRBD1 or TRBD2 (6 bases each). V lost 0 bases and J 3 bases, leaving 14 bases between the germline ends. Germline lookup yields CDR1 SGHRS and CDR2 YFSETQ. The CDR3 covers 16 residues.

CDR3 DNA sequence: TGTGCCAGCAGTGAAGCGTGGAGGGGAGGGTCGGGTACTGAAGCTTTCTTT. Its translation is CASSEAWRGGSGTEAFF. The chain combines TRBV6-1 with TRBJ1-1, with D tentatively TRBD1 (5 bases). Germline V gene data show CDR1 as MNHNS and CDR2 as SASEGT. V was clipped by 0 bases and J by 5 bases, with 19 bases between them. The length of the CDR3 is 17 residues.

The V and J genes are TRBV5-1 and TRBJ2-7, with TRBD1 identical over 10 bases. This CDR3 is 14 amino acids long. V was pared by 5 bases and J by 3 bases, with 5 bases of the junction left unmatched. CDR1 and CDR2 (germline): SGHRS, YFSETQ. The CDR3 nucleotides read TGCGCCAGCAGGCGAGGACAGGGGGTCTACGAGCAGTACTTC. Translation gives CASRRGQGVYEQYF.

V is TRBV7-2 and J is TRBJ2-7; 15 bases are shared with TRBD2. The J segment lost 3 bases and the V segment lost 2 bases, leaving 2 bases of the junction unmatched. Germline CDR1 reads SGHTA; CDR2 reads FQGNSA. This CDR3 has 16 amino acids. CDR3 DNA sequence: TGTGCCAGCAGCTTATTGGGACTAGCGGGAGGCTACGAGCAGTACTTC. Amino acid sequence: CASSLLGLAGGYEQYF.